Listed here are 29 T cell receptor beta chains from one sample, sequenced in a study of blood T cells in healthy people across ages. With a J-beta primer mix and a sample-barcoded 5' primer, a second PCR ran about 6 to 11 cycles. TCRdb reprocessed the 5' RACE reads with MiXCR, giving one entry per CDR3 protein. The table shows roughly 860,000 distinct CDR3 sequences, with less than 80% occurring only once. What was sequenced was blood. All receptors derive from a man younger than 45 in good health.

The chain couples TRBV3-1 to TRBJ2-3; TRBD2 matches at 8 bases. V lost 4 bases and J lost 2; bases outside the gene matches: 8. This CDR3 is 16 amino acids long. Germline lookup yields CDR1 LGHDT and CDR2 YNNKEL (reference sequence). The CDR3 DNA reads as TGTGCCAGCAGCCTTCCGGGCGGGGGGCCCACAGATACGCAGTATTTT. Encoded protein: CASSLPGGGPTDTQYF.

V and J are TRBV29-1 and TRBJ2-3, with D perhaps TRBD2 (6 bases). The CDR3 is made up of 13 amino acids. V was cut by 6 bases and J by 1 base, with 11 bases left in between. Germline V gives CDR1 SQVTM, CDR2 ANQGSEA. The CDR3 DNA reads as TGCAGCGTAGGGCGGGACCGCACAGATACGCAGTATTTT. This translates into CSVGRDRTDTQYF.

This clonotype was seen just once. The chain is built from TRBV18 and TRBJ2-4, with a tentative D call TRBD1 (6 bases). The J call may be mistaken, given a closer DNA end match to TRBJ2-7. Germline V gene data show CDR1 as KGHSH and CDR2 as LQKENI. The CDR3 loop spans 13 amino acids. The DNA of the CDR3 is TGTGCCAGCTCACCAAGGACAGAGGCCGAGCAGTACTTC. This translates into CASSPRTEAEQYF.

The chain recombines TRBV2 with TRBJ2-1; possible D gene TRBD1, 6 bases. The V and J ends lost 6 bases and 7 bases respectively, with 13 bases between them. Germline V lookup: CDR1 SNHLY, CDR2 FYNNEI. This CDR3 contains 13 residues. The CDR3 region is CASSGDRSNEQFF. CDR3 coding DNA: TGTGCCAGCAGCGGTGACAGGTCAAATGAGCAGTTCTTC.

The CDR3 DNA is TGTGCCAGCAGCGATGACAGGGACCAGGCAGATACGCAGTATTTT. This codes for CASSDDRDQADTQYF. The V and J genes are TRBV9 and TRBJ2-3, with 7 bases fitting TRBD1. The germline gives CDR1 SGDLS, CDR2 YYNGEE. The junction had 8 bases not matched to a gene; V was cut back by 3 bases and J by 4 bases. The CDR3 spans 15 residues. Together with reference TRBV9 and TRBJ2-3, the CDR3 gives the full variable domain: DSGVTQTPKHLITATGQRVTLRCSPRSGDLSVYWYQQSLDQGLQFLIQYYNGEERAKGNILERFSAQQFPDLHSELNLSSLELGDSALYFCASSDDRDQADTQYFGPGTRLTVL.

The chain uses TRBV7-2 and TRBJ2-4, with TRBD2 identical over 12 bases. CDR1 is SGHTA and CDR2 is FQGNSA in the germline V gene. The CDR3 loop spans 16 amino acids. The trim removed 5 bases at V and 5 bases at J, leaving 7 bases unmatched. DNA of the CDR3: TGTGCCAGCAGCCAGACTAGCGGGGGACATGAAAACATTCAGTACTTC. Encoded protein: CASSQTSGGHENIQYF.

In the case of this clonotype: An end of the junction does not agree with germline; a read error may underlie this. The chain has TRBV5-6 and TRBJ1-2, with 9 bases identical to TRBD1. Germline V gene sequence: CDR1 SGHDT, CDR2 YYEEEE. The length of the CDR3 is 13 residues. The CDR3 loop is CANSPDRGYGYTF. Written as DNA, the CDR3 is TGTGCCAACAGCCCGGACAGGGGCTATGGCTACACCTTC.

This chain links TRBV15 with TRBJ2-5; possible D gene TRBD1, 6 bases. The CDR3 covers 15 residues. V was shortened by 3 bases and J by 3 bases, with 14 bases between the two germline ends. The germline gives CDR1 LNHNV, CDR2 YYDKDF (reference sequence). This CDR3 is CATSSLDRAKETQYF. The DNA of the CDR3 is TGTGCCACCAGCAGCTTGGACAGAGCCAAAGAGACCCAGTACTTC.

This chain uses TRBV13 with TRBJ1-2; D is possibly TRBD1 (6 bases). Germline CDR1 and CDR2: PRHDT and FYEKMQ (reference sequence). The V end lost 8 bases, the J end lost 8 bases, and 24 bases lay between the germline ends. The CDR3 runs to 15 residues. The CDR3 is CASGARTEPFGGYTF. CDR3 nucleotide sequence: TGTGCCAGCGGAGCAAGGACAGAGCCCTTTGGCGGCTACACCTTC.

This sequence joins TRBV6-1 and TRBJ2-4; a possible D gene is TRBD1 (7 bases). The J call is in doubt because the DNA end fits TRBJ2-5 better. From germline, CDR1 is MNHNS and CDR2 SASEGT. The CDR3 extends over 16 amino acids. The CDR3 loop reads CASSERDSQWGETQYF. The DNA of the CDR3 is TGTGCCAGCAGTGAGCGGGACAGTCAATGGGGGGAGACCCAGTACTTC.

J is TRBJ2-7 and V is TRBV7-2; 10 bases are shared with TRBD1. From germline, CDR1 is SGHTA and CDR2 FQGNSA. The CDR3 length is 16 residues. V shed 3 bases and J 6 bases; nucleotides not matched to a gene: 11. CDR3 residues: CASSFLHRQGAGEQYF. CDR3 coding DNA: TGTGCCAGCAGCTTCCTCCACCGACAGGGGGCTGGCGAGCAGTACTTC. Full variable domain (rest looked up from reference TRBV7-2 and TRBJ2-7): GAGVSQSPSNKVTEKGKDVELRCDPISGHTALYWYRQSLGQGLEFLIYFQGNSAPDKSGLPSDRFSAERTGGSVSTLTIQRTQQEDSAVYLCASSFLHRQGAGEQYFGPGTRLTVT.

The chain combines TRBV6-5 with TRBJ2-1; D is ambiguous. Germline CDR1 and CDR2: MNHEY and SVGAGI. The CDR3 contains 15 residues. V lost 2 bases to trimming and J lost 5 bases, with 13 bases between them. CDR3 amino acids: CASSYDLGSDNEQFF. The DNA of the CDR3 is TGTGCCAGCAGTTACGACCTGGGATCCGACAATGAGCAGTTCTTC.

The CDR3 sequence is CASSLGQGPSGANVLTF. The CDR3 DNA follows: TGTGCCAGCAGTCTCGGACAGGGGCCCTCTGGGGCCAACGTCCTGACTTTC. The V and J genes are TRBV6-1 and TRBJ2-6; 9 bases are a match to TRBD1. Germline V gene data show CDR1 as MNHNS and CDR2 as SASEGT. After removal of 5 bases from V and 0 bases from J, the junction contained 5 bases not matched to a gene. The CDR3 length is 17 residues.

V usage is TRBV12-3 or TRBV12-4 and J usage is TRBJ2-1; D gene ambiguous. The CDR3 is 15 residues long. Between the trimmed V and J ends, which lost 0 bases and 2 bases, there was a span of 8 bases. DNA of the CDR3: TGTGCCAGCAGTTTAGCAGGTCGGCCCTACAATGAGCAGTTCTTC. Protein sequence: CASSLAGRPYNEQFF.

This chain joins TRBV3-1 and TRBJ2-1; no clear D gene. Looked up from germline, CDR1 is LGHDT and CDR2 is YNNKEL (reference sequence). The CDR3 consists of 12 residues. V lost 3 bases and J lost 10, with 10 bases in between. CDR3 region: CASSQSVWEQFF. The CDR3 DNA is TGTGCCAGCAGCCAGTCTGTCTGGGAGCAGTTCTTC.

CDR3 in amino acids: CASSYQRGEGTRAADTQYF. CDR3 DNA: TGTGCCAGCAGTTACCAGAGAGGAGAAGGGACCCGAGCCGCAGATACGCAGTATTTT. The chain joins TRBV6-2 or TRBV6-3 to TRBJ2-3; the D call may be TRBD1 or TRBD2 (5 bases each). The germline gives CDR1 MNHEY, CDR2 SVGEGT. V dropped 2 bases and J dropped 4 bases, with 25 bases sitting between them. The CDR3 is 19 amino acids.

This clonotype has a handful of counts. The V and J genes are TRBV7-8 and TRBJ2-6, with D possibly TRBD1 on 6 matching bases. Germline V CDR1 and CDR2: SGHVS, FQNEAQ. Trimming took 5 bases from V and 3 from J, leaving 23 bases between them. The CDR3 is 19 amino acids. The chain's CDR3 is CASSMGISRGRVGANVLTF. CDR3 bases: TGTGCCAGCAGCATGGGAATTTCCAGGGGAAGGGTTGGGGCCAACGTCCTGACTTTC.

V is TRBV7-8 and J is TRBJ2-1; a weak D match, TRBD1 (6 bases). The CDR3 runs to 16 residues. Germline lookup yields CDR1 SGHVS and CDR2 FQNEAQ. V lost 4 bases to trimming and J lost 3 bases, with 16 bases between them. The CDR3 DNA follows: TGTGCCAGCAGCTCCGGGGACAAAACCTTCTACAATGAGCAGTTCTTC. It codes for CASSSGDKTFYNEQFF.

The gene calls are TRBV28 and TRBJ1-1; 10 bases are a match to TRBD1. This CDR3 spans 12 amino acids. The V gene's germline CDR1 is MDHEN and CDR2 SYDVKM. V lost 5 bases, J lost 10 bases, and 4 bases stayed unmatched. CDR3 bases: TGTGCCAGCAGTCGACAGGGGGCCAGAGCTTTCTTT. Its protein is CASSRQGARAFF.

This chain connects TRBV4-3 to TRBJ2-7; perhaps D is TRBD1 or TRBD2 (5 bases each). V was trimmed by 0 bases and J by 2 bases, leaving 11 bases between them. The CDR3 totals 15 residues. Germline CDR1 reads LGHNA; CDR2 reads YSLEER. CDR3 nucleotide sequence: TGCGCCAGCAGCCAAGATCGGGGCGGTCCCTACGAGCAGTACTTC. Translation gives CASSQDRGGPYEQYF.

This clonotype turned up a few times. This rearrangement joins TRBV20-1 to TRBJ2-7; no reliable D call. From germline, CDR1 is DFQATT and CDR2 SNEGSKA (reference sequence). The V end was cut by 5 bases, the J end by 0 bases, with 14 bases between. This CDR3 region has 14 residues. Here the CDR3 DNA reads TGCAGTGCTCCATCTCTCCGGAGCTCCTACGAGCAGTACTTC. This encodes CSAPSLRSSYEQYF.

The chain's CDR3 is CASSQGDSPGYGYTF. Written as DNA, the CDR3 is TGCGCCAGCAGCCAGGGGGACAGCCCTGGTTATGGCTACACCTTC. The gene calls are TRBV4-3 and TRBJ1-2; 7 bases are a match to TRBD1. Germline CDR1 and CDR2: LGHNA and YSLEER. This CDR3 contains 15 residues. V dropped 3 bases and J dropped 5; count of bases not matched to a gene: 9.

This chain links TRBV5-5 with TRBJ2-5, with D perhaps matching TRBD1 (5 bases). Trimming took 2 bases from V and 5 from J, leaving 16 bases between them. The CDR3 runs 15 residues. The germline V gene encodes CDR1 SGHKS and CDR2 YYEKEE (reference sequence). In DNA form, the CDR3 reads TGTGCCAGCAGCTTAAGACAGAGAGTCCAGGAGACCCAGTACTTC. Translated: CASSLRQRVQETQYF.

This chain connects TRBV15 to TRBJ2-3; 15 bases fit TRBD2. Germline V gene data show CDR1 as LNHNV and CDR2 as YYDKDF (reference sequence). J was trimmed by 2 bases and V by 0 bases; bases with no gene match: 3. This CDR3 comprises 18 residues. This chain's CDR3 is CATSRDGLAGGVTDTQYF. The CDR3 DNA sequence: TGTGCCACCAGCAGAGATGGACTAGCGGGGGGGGTCACAGATACGCAGTATTTT.

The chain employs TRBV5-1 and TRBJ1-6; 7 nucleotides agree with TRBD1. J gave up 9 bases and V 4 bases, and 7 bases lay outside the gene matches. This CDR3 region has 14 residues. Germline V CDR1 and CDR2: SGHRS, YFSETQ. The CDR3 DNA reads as TGCGCCAGCAGCGTGACAGGGATGGGTTCACCCCTCCACTTT. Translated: CASSVTGMGSPLHF. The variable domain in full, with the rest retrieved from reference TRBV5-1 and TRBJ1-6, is KAGVTQTPRYLIKTRGQQVTLSCSPISGHRSVSWYQQTPGQGLQFLFEYFSETQRNKGNFPGRFSGRQFSNSRSEMNVSTLELGDSALYLCASSVTGMGSPLHFGNGTRLTVT.

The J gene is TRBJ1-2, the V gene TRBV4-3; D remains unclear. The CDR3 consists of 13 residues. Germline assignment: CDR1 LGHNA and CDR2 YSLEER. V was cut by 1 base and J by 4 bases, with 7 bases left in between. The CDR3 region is CASSQVGRYGYTF. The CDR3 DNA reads TGCGCCAGCAGCCAAGTTGGTCGCTATGGCTACACCTTC.

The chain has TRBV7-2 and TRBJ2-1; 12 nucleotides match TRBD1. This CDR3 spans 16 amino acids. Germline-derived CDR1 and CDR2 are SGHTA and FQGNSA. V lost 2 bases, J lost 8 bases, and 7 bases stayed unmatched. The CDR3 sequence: CASSLTGTGGRYEQFF. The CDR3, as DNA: TGTGCCAGCAGCTTAACGGGGACAGGGGGCAGGTATGAGCAGTTCTTC.

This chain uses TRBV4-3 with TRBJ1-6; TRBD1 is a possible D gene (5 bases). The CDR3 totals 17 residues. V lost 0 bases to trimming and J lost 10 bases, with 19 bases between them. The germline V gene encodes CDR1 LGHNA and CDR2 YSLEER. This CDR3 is CASSQDWGGFVDSPLHF. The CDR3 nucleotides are TGCGCCAGCAGCCAAGATTGGGGGGGGTTCGTAGACTCACCCCTCCACTTT.

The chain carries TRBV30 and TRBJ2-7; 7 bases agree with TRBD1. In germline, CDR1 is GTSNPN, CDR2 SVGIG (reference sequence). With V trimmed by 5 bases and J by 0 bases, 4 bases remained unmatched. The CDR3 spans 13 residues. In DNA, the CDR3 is TGTGCCTGGGAGGGGGCGAGCTCCTACGAGCAGTACTTC. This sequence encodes CAWEGASSYEQYF. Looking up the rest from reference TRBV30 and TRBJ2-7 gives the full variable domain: SQTIHQWPATLVQPVGSPLSLECTVEGTSNPNLYWYRQAAGRGLQLLFYSVGIGQISSEVPQNLSASRPQDRQFILSSKKLLLSDSGFYLCAWEGASSYEQYFGPGTRLTVT.